Below, 14 T cell receptor beta chains from the same sample are listed, as sequenced in a study of blood T cells in healthy people across ages. The use of a sample-barcoded 5' primer and a J-beta primer mix characterized a second PCR of about 7 to 12 cycles. MiXCR, applied by TCRdb to the 5' RACE reads, yields one record per CDR3 protein. This sample has about a million distinct CDR3 sequences, with just over 50% found just once. Sequenced material: blood. These receptor sequences come from a woman aged 55 to 70 in good health.

This clonotype has a single count. Given a much more abundant clone one base away, this may be a read error. The chain links TRBV29-1 to TRBJ2-5, with a possible D match to TRBD1 (5 bases). The J call may be faulty, since TRBJ2-7 better matches the DNA end. Germline CDR1 and CDR2: SQVTM and ANQGSEA. The CDR3 is 11 amino acids. CDR3 protein: CSIGHNNEQYF. CDR3 DNA: TGCAGCATTGGACACAACAACGAGCAGTACTTC.

The V and J genes are TRBV29-1 and TRBJ2-5; the D gene could be TRBD1 or TRBD2 (5 bases each). The germline V gene has CDR1 SQVTM and CDR2 ANQGSEA. CDR3 size: 13 residues. Trimming shortened V by 6 bases and J by 1 base, and 12 bases separated the two germline ends. This CDR3 reads CSVKPGSQETQYF. CDR3 bases: TGCAGCGTAAAACCAGGGAGCCAAGAGACCCAGTACTTC.

This chain joins TRBV12-3 or TRBV12-4 and TRBJ2-5; D not certain. With 1 base removed from V and 1 base from J, the gap between germline ends came to 7 bases. The CDR3 extends over 14 amino acids. The DNA for the CDR3 is TGTGCCAGCAGTTTAGAACGAAGCCAAGAGACCCAGTACTTC. This encodes CASSLERSQETQYF.

The rearrangement uses TRBV6-1 and TRBJ2-4, with D perhaps TRBD1 (5 bases). Between the trimmed V and J ends, which lost 5 bases and 13 bases, there was a span of 15 bases. This CDR3 is built from 12 residues. The germline gives CDR1 MNHNS, CDR2 SASEGT. The CDR3, as DNA: TGTGCCAGCAGTCAGGGCGCCTTAGAGCAGTACTTC. Amino acids: CASSQGALEQYF.

V usage is TRBV2 and J usage is TRBJ2-7; TRBD2 agrees at 12 bases. Unmatched junction bases numbered 1, after V lost 4 bases and J lost 9 bases. CDR1 and CDR2 (germline): SNHLY, FYNNEI. The CDR3 length is 12 residues. CDR3 loop: CASSVTSGGQYF. In nucleotides, the CDR3 is TGTGCCAGCAGTGTGACTAGCGGGGGGCAGTACTTC. Full variable domain (outside the CDR3, taken from reference TRBV2 and TRBJ2-7): EPEVTQTPSHQVTQMGQEVILRCVPISNHLYFYWYRQILGQKVEFLVSFYNNEISEKSEIFDDQFSVERPDGSNFTLKIRSTKLEDSAMYFCASSVTSGGQYFGPGTRLTVT.

The rearrangement links TRBV6-2 or TRBV6-3 to TRBJ2-1; 10 nucleotides agree with TRBD2. With 0 bases clipped from V and 2 bases from J, the junction kept 4 bases outside the gene matches. The CDR3 runs to 17 residues. From germline, CDR1 is MNHEY and CDR2 SVGEGT. CDR3 in amino acids: CASSYSTGTSAYNEQFF. In DNA, the CDR3 is TGTGCCAGCAGTTACTCGACGGGGACTAGCGCCTACAATGAGCAGTTCTTC.

This clonotype showed up just a few times. This chain links TRBV20-1 with TRBJ2-1, with 11 bases fitting TRBD2. From germline, CDR1 is DFQATT and CDR2 SNEGSKA (reference sequence). There are 15 residues in the CDR3. After removal of 2 bases from V and 7 bases from J, the junction contained 7 bases not matched to a gene. The CDR3 bases are TGCAGTGCTAGAAAGACTAGCGGGATGAGAAATGAGCAGTTCTTC. Protein: CSARKTSGMRNEQFF.

This clonotype was detected a few times. The rearrangement links TRBV7-2 to TRBJ1-1; D is unclear. The CDR3 has 13 amino acids. Germline V gene data show CDR1 as SGHTA and CDR2 as FQGNSA. The germline V and J ends were trimmed by 0 bases and 1 base, with 3 bases remaining between them. CDR3: CASSLARNTEAFF. In nucleotides, the CDR3 is TGTGCCAGCAGCTTAGCGAGGAACACTGAAGCTTTCTTT.

The chain is built from TRBV6-2 or TRBV6-3 and TRBJ2-1; no definite D call. The J call may not be correct, given that the DNA end is closer to TRBJ2-7. The CDR3 totals 12 residues. Germline V gene data show CDR1 as MNHEY and CDR2 as SVGEGT. CDR3 DNA sequence: TGTGCCAGCAGTTACTCCTGGGAAGAGCAGTACTTC. It codes for CASSYSWEEQYF.

About this clonotype itself: The junction does not match germline at one end; this may be a read error. J is TRBJ2-1 and V is TRBV28; possible D gene TRBD2, 6 bases. The V gene's germline CDR1 is MDHEN and CDR2 SYDVKM. The CDR3 covers 14 residues. CDR3 in amino acids: CASSQAGSYKEQFF. CDR3 DNA sequence: TGTGCCAGCAGCCAAGCGGGCTCCTACAAGGAGCAGTTCTTC.

This clonotype has just a few counts. The gene calls are TRBV28 and TRBJ1-4; D gene unclear. The CDR3 is made up of 11 amino acids. Trimming pared 7 bases from V and 15 bases from J, leaving 15 bases between. Germline CDR1 reads MDHEN; CDR2 reads SYDVKM. The CDR3 spells CASKAREVVFF. CDR3 coding DNA: TGTGCCAGCAAGGCGAGGGAAGTAGTGTTTTTT.

The V gene is TRBV19, the J gene TRBJ1-1; TRBD1 matches 8 bases. This CDR3 spans 17 amino acids. V dropped 2 bases and J dropped 1; count of bases not matched to a gene: 9. The germline CDR1 and CDR2 sequences are LNHDA and SQIVND (reference sequence). In nucleotides, the CDR3 is TGTGCCAGTAGTATATGGACAGGGTGGCCCACGAACACTGAAGCTTTCTTT. The encoded protein is CASSIWTGWPTNTEAFF.

The rearrangement uses TRBV7-8 and TRBJ2-1; D not certain. This CDR3 is 16 amino acids long. V lost 2 bases and J 4 bases, leaving 15 bases between the germline ends. Germline CDR1 reads SGHVS; CDR2 reads FQNEAQ. The CDR3 loop is CASSLLGAALYNEQFF. CDR3 DNA: TGTGCCAGCAGCTTACTAGGAGCTGCCCTATACAATGAGCAGTTCTTC.

The table lists this clonotype with a few counts. V gene TRBV20-1 combines with J gene TRBJ2-7; no definite D call. The CDR3 is made up of 13 amino acids. Germline V gene sequence: CDR1 DFQATT, CDR2 SNEGSKA (reference sequence). The V and J ends lost 6 bases and 0 bases respectively, with 12 bases between them. Here the CDR3 reads CSATATPSYEQYF. The CDR3 DNA reads as TGCAGTGCCACTGCCACCCCCTCCTACGAGCAGTACTTC.